Sequencing of this T cell receptor (beta chain) was carried out in a study of blood T cell repertoires in COVID-19. The overall study: The United States, Italy and Spain were the sources of the acute and convalescent COVID-19 samples. PBMCs, B-cell-depleted T cells, or T cells were the source of the cDNA or gDNA that made up the material.

Source study methods: How many nucleated cells were present was estimated from reference gene primer amplification. Profiling relied on immunoSEQ multiplex PCR, and the TCRdb table lists in-frame clones only, not all of them. V, J and clone size derive from that table, while D and trimming were established from the DNA sequence. Found here are approximately 38,000 clones, about 87% of them singletons; the top ten hold about 7%. V gave up 3 bases and J gave up 1 base, with 18 bases separating them. Germline CDR1 is MNHGY and CDR2 is SVAAGI. The CDR3 has 17 residues. The chain links TRBV6-9 to TRBJ2-5; the D gene is possibly TRBD1 (6 bases). The TCR comes from a human donor in a cohort sampled during active COVID-19. The sample was peripheral blood. CDR3 protein: CASSYASTGTLQETQYF. Written as DNA, the CDR3 is TGTGCCAGCAGTTACGCTTCAACCGGGACACTCCAAGAGACCCAGTACTTC.